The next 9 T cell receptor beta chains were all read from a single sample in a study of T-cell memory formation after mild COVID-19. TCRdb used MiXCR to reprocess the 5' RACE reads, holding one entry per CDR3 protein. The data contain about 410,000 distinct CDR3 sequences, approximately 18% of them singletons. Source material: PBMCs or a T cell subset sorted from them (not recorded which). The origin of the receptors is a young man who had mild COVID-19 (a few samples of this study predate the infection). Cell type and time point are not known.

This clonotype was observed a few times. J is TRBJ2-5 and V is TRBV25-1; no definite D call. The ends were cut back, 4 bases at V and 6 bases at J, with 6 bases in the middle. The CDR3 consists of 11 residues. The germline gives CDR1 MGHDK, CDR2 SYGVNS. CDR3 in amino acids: CASSAKQTQYF. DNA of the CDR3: TGTGCCAGCAGTGCTAAGCAGACCCAGTACTTC.

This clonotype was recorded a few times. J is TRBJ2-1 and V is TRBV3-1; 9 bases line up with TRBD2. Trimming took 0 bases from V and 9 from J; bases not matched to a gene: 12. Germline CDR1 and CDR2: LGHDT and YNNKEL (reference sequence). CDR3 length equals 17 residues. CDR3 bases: TGTGCCAGCAGCCAAGACTTGTTTGCGGGGGGGCCTGGTGAGCAGTTCTTC. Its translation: CASSQDLFAGGPGEQFF.

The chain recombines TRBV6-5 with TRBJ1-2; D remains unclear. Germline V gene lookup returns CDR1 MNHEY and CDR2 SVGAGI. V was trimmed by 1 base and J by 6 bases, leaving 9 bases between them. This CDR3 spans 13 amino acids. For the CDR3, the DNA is TGTGCCAGCAGTTACTTCGCAACCGATGGCTACACCTTC. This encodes CASSYFATDGYTF.

CDR3: CASSSPRGRGYNEQFF. The CDR3 DNA sequence: TGTGCCAGCAGTTCCCCGAGGGGGCGCGGGTACAATGAGCAGTTCTTC. V and J are TRBV28 and TRBJ2-1; 7 bases map to TRBD1. J was trimmed by 4 bases and V by 4 bases; bases with no gene match: 10. Per germline, CDR1 MDHEN and CDR2 SYDVKM. The CDR3 has 16 amino acids.

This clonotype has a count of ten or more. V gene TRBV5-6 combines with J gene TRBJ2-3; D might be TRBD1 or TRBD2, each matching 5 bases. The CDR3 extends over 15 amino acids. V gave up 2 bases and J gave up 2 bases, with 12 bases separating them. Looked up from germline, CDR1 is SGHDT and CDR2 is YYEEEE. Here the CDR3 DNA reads TGTGCCAGCAGCTTAAGAGGGGTTTTCACAGATACGCAGTATTTT. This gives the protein CASSLRGVFTDTQYF.

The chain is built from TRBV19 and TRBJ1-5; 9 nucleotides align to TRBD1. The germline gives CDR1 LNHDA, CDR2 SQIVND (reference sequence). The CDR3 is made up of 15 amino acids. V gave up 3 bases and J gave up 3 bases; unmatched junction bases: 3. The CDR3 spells CASSMGQGHNQPQHF. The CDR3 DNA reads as TGTGCCAGTAGTATGGGACAGGGCCACAATCAGCCCCAGCATTTT.

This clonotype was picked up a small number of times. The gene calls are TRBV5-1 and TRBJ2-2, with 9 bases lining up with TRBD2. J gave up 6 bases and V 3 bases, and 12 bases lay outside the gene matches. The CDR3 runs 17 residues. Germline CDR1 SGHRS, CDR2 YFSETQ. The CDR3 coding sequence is TGCGCCAGCAGCTCGGGAGGGGGACTAGCAGTATCCGGGGAGCTGTTTTTT. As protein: CASSSGGGLAVSGELFF.

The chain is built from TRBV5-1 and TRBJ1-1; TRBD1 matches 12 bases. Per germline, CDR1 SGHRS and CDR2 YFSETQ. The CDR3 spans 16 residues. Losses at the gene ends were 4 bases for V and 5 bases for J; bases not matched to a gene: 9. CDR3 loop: CASSTGDRGRFTEAFF. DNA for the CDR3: TGCGCCAGCAGCACAGGGGACAGGGGGCGGTTTACTGAAGCTTTCTTT.

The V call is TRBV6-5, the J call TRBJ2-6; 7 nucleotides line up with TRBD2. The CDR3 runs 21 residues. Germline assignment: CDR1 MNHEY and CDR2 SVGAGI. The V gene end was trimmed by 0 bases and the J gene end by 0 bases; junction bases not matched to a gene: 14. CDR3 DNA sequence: TGTGCCAGCAGTTACTCCCCTGGAAGAGGGAGGGGCTCCTCTGGGGCCAACGTCCTGACTTTC. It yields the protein CASSYSPGRGRGSSGANVLTF.